These 32 T cell receptor beta chains were sequenced from one sample in a study of persistence of HIV-infected CD4 T cells. The antigens for these receptors are not known. Sequencing used immunoSEQ version 4 in survey mode. Data came from immunoSEQ multiplex PCR; TCRdb stores just in-frame clones and leaves some out. The profile shows 5,500 to 8,500 clones, approximately 81% of them singletons. The stimulus was lysate of CMV-infected fibroblasts, around 10 ug/mL. Sorting selected CD4+ T cells upregulating both CD40 ligand and CD69. The source material was CD4+ T cells sorted from PBMCs after approximately 19-hour stimulation, sampled from a patient who received antiretroviral therapy. These receptors were obtained from an adult woman with HIV who was CMV-seropositive.

CDR3 in DNA: TGTGCCAGCAGCTCGAACCTAGCGGGAGCTTACAATGAGCAGTTCTTC. Protein: CASSSNLAGAYNEQFF. The J gene is TRBJ2-1, the V gene TRBV28; 10 positions match TRBD2. The V gene's germline CDR1 is MDHEN and CDR2 SYDVKM. The CDR3 covers 16 residues. The junction had 9 bases not matched to a gene; V was cut back by 6 bases and J by 4 bases.

The rearrangement joins TRBV5-6 to TRBJ1-5; D might be TRBD1 (6 bases). The CDR3 runs to 13 residues. V was trimmed by 3 bases and J by 6 bases, leaving 10 bases between them. Germline V lookup: CDR1 SGHDT, CDR2 YYEEEE. The CDR3 bases are TGTGCCAGCAGCTGGGAGGGGGGTCAGCCCCAGCATTTT. Its translation: CASSWEGGQPQHF.

CDR3 sequence reads: CASSPRTGVTGELFF. CDR3 nucleotides: TGTGCCAGCAGCCCAAGGACAGGGGTAACCGGGGAGCTGTTTTTT. This chain joins TRBV2 and TRBJ2-2, with 9 bases lining up with TRBD1. CDR1 and CDR2 (germline): SNHLY, FYNNEI. The CDR3 has 15 residues. The V gene end was trimmed by 6 bases and the J gene end by 5 bases; junction bases not matched to a gene: 7.

The chain has TRBV6-1 and TRBJ2-6, with D possibly matching TRBD2 (5 bases). V was pared by 7 bases and J by 13 bases, with 14 bases between. In germline, CDR1 is MNHNS, CDR2 SASEGT. The CDR3 has 12 residues. This CDR3 reads CASTVQREVLTF. CDR3 DNA sequence: TGTGCCAGCACAGTACAGAGGGAGGTCCTGACTTTC.

This clone has more than one count but fewer than ten. The DNA for the CDR3 is TGTGCCAGCACCCGGACAGGGGGTAACAATCAGCCCCAGCATTTT. Residues: CASTRTGGNNQPQHF. The chain combines TRBV28 with TRBJ1-5; TRBD1 aligns across 10 bases. V was pared by 7 bases and J by 3 bases, with 6 bases of the junction left unmatched. The germline CDR1 and CDR2 sequences are MDHEN and SYDVKM. This CDR3 has 15 amino acids.

This chain links TRBV5-1 with TRBJ2-5, with no clear D. Germline values: CDR1 SGHRS, CDR2 YFSETQ. The V end was cut by 2 bases, the J end by 1 base, with 0 bases between. The CDR3 covers 11 residues. The CDR3 DNA reads as TGCGCCAGCAGCTTCCAAGAGACCCAGTACTTC. Its protein product is CASSFQETQYF.

V usage is TRBV3-1 (or the pseudogene TRBV3-2) and J usage is TRBJ2-7; D is undetermined. The CDR3 loop spans 12 amino acids. The germline CDR1 and CDR2 sequences are LGHDT and YNNKEL (reference sequence). V gave up 2 bases and J gave up 6 bases, with 8 bases separating them. CDR3 nucleotide sequence: TGTGCCAGCAGCCAAACTTCCAGCGAGCAGTACTTC. Protein product: CASSQTSSEQYF.

The chain couples TRBV15 to TRBJ1-4, with D possibly being TRBD1 (6 bases). The CDR3 contains 16 residues. Germline V gene sequence: CDR1 LNHNV, CDR2 YYDKDF (reference sequence). V lost 2 bases and J 0 bases, leaving 10 bases between the germline ends. The CDR3 is CATSRSNRATNEKLFF. The CDR3 bases are TGTGCCACCAGCAGATCCAACAGGGCAACTAATGAAAAACTGTTTTTT.

The chain combines TRBV6-6 with TRBJ1-5; TRBD1 agrees at 7 bases. The CDR3 has 16 amino acids. V shed 0 bases, J shed 5 bases, and the junction held 7 bases outside the gene matches. The germline gives CDR1 MNHNY, CDR2 SVGAGI (reference sequence). This CDR3 reads CASSYSRGRWDQPQHF. For the CDR3, the DNA is TGTGCCAGCAGTTACTCGAGGGGGCGTTGGGATCAGCCCCAGCATTTT.

There are a few counts of this clone. The V gene is TRBV28, the J gene TRBJ1-5, with D unclear. Germline V CDR1 and CDR2: MDHEN, SYDVKM. V lost 8 bases and J lost 13, with 6 bases in between. This CDR3 has 8 amino acids. CDR3 sequence (DNA): TGTGCCAGCGAGGGTCAGCATTTT. This translates into CASEGQHF.

J is TRBJ2-1 and V is TRBV7-9, with TRBD2 matching over 8 bases. The CDR3 spans 16 residues. V lost 1 base to trimming and J lost 5 bases; unmatched junction nucleotides: 7. Looked up from germline, CDR1 is SEHNR and CDR2 is FQNEAQ (reference sequence). CDR3 loop: CASSLGRTSSDNEQFF. CDR3 DNA sequence: TGTGCCAGCAGCTTAGGCAGGACTAGCAGCGACAATGAGCAGTTCTTC.

The chain is built from TRBV30 and TRBJ1-5; no clear D. The CDR3 length is 13 residues. Germline CDR1 and CDR2: GTSNPN and SVGIG (reference sequence). V lost 0 bases, J lost 0 bases, and 3 bases lay in between. This CDR3 reads CAWSVFSNQPQHF. In DNA form, the CDR3 reads TGTGCCTGGAGTGTGTTTAGCAATCAGCCCCAGCATTTT.

Here the CDR3 DNA reads TGTGCCAGCAGCGTAGCAGGCTCCCAGAGCTCCTACAATGAGCAGTTCTTC. Translation: CASSVAGSQSSYNEQFF. The chain links TRBV9 to TRBJ2-1; D is unclear. The germline V gene encodes CDR1 SGDLS and CDR2 YYNGEE. The CDR3 runs 17 residues. Trimming took 0 bases from V and 0 from J, leaving 13 bases between them.

CDR3 sequence (DNA): TGTGCCAGCAGCTTAGCTAGCGGGAGTTTTTCATCCGAGACCCAGTACTTC. Encoded protein: CASSLASGSFSSETQYF. The J gene is TRBJ2-5, the V gene TRBV11-2; 10 bases match TRBD2. Looked up from germline, CDR1 is SGHAT and CDR2 is FQNNGV. Trimming at V came to 1 base and at J to 5 bases, leaving 10 bases not matched to a gene. The CDR3 has 17 amino acids.

This clone has just a few counts. V is TRBV10-1 and J is TRBJ1-1; TRBD1 might be the D (6 bases). Per the germline V gene, CDR1 is WNHNN and CDR2 is SYGVQD (reference sequence). There are 15 residues in the CDR3. Trimming removed 0 bases at V and 1 base at J, with 9 bases between. The CDR3 DNA follows: TGCGCCAGCAGTGAGTCCTCGACAGGGAACACTGAAGCTTTCTTT. Translated, it gives CASSESSTGNTEAFF.

The chain carries TRBV7-8 and TRBJ1-1, with 9 bases aligning to TRBD1. Per germline, CDR1 SGHVS and CDR2 FQNEAQ. Trimming removed 4 bases from V and 5 bases from J; junction bases left unmatched: 8. The CDR3 is made up of 15 amino acids. CDR3 residues: CASSSRTQGATEAFF. CDR3 DNA sequence: TGTGCCAGCAGCTCGCGCACACAGGGGGCGACTGAAGCTTTCTTT.

Written as DNA, the CDR3 is TGTGCCAGCAGTGTGGGGACTAGTGCCAATGAGCAGTTCTTC. Encoded protein: CASSVGTSANEQFF. The chain combines TRBV2 with TRBJ2-1, with 8 bases aligning to TRBD2. The length of the CDR3 is 14 residues. In germline, CDR1 is SNHLY, CDR2 FYNNEI. V trimming: 4 bases; J trimming: 6 bases; junction bases outside the gene matches: 5.

The J gene is TRBJ1-1, the V gene TRBV30, with TRBD1 identical over 7 bases. In germline, CDR1 is GTSNPN, CDR2 SVGIG (reference sequence). After removal of 3 bases from V and 5 bases from J, the junction contained 15 bases not matched to a gene. The CDR3 contains 16 residues. The chain's CDR3 is CAWRGVKTGRRTEAFF. The DNA for the CDR3 is TGTGCCTGGAGGGGGGTTAAGACAGGGCGGCGGACTGAAGCTTTCTTT.

The V gene is TRBV30, the J gene TRBJ2-6, with unresolved D. This CDR3 contains 16 residues. The V end lost 0 bases, the J end lost 0 bases, and 9 bases lay between the germline ends. Germline CDR1 is GTSNPN and CDR2 is SVGIG (reference sequence). As DNA, the CDR3 is TGTGCCTGGAGTGTTGGAGACTTCTCTGGGGCCAACGTCCTGACTTTC. It yields the protein CAWSVGDFSGANVLTF.

The CDR3 DNA is TGTGCCAGCAGTTTATCGACAGCCGGGGAGCTGTTTTTT. It encodes CASSLSTAGELFF. V gene TRBV12-3 or TRBV12-4 combines with J gene TRBJ2-2, with D tentatively TRBD1 (5 bases). This CDR3 comprises 13 residues. V lost 2 bases and J lost 6, with 7 bases in between.

This chain joins TRBV7-9 and TRBJ1-2; D perhaps matches TRBD1 (6 bases). CDR1 is SEHNR, CDR2 FQNEAQ, per germline (reference sequence). V lost 3 bases to trimming and J lost 4 bases, with 12 bases between them. The CDR3 loop spans 14 amino acids. The chain's CDR3 is CASSFGDTFYGYTF. The CDR3 nucleotides are TGTGCCAGCAGCTTTGGGGACACCTTCTATGGCTACACCTTC.

The chain employs TRBV28 and TRBJ1-1; tentative D call: TRBD1 (6 bases). Germline V gene data show CDR1 as MDHEN and CDR2 as SYDVKM. The CDR3 extends over 11 amino acids. V lost 7 bases and J lost 9, with 12 bases in between. The CDR3 is CASNRDTKAFF. DNA of the CDR3: TGTGCCAGCAACCGGGACACGAAAGCTTTCTTT. The complete variable domain, with remaining parts taken from reference TRBV28 and TRBJ1-1, reads DVKVTQSSRYLVKRTGEKVFLECVQDMDHENMFWYRQDPGLGLRLIYFSYDVKMKEKGDIPEGYSVSREKKERFSLILESASTNQTSMYLCASNRDTKAFFGQGTRLTVV.

CDR3 in amino acids: CASSDGLPDNEQFF. The CDR3 DNA reads as TGTGCCAGCAGTGATGGACTACCTGACAATGAGCAGTTCTTC. The chain recombines TRBV28 with TRBJ2-1, with D tentatively TRBD2 (6 bases). The CDR3 extends over 14 amino acids. Germline-derived CDR1 and CDR2 are MDHEN and SYDVKM. Trimming took off 5 bases at V and 5 bases at J, with 13 bases between the two ends. The variable domain in full, completed from reference TRBV28 and TRBJ2-1, reads DVKVTQSSRYLVKRTGEKVFLECVQDMDHENMFWYRQDPGLGLRLIYFSYDVKMKEKGDIPEGYSVSREKKERFSLILESASTNQTSMYLCASSDGLPDNEQFFGPGTRLTVL.

Only one count was recorded for this clone. The chain combines TRBV29-1 with TRBJ1-2; 8 bases align to TRBD1. V shed 7 bases and J 4 bases; nucleotides not matched to a gene: 5. Per germline, CDR1 SQVTM and CDR2 ANQGSEA. The CDR3 contains 12 residues. The CDR3 protein is CSGAGGAYGYTF. CDR3 DNA sequence: TGCAGCGGCGCAGGGGGCGCCTATGGCTACACCTTC. Full variable domain (remainder filled in from reference TRBV29-1 and TRBJ1-2): SAVISQKPSRDICQRGTSLTIQCQVDSQVTMMFWYRQQPGQSLTLIATANQGSEATYESGFVIDKFPISRPNLTFSTLTVSNMSPEDSSIYLCSGAGGAYGYTFGSGTRLTVV.

The chain employs TRBV28 and TRBJ1-6; D is uncertain. V was clipped by 8 bases and J by 7 bases, with 15 bases between them. The CDR3 runs to 14 residues. Germline lookup yields CDR1 MDHEN and CDR2 SYDVKM. CDR3: CASRLGRLNSPLHF. For the CDR3, the DNA is TGTGCCAGCCGCCTCGGCAGATTAAATTCACCCCTCCACTTT.

The rearrangement joins TRBV5-1 to TRBJ1-1; D call uncertain. The CDR3 spans 14 residues. CDR1 is SGHRS and CDR2 is YFSETQ in the germline V gene. V was shortened by 4 bases and J by 2 bases, with 12 bases between the two germline ends. The CDR3 nucleotides are TGCGCCAGCAGCCCCGGCCCCTCTAACACTGAAGCTTTCTTT. Protein sequence: CASSPGPSNTEAFF.

This chain uses TRBV30 with TRBJ1-2, with a weak D call TRBD1 (5 bases). The V end lost 2 bases, the J end lost 2 bases, and 18 bases lay between the germline ends. Looked up from germline, CDR1 is GTSNPN and CDR2 is SVGIG (reference sequence). CDR3 length: 16 residues. CDR3 nucleotides: TGTGCCTGGAGTCAACTCATCAACAGGCGAAACTATGGCTACACCTTC. As protein: CAWSQLINRRNYGYTF.

The V call is TRBV9, the J call TRBJ1-6; a possible D gene is TRBD1 (6 bases). Trimming cost V 4 bases and J 6 bases, with 17 bases left between them. From germline, CDR1 is SGDLS and CDR2 YYNGEE. The CDR3 length is 16 residues. The CDR3 region is CASSPGDKRINSPLHF. In nucleotides, the CDR3 is TGTGCCAGCAGCCCGGGGGACAAGCGGATTAATTCACCCCTCCACTTT. Full variable domain (remainder filled in from reference TRBV9 and TRBJ1-6): DSGVTQTPKHLITATGQRVTLRCSPRSGDLSVYWYQQSLDQGLQFLIQYYNGEERAKGNILERFSAQQFPDLHSELNLSSLELGDSALYFCASSPGDKRINSPLHFGNGTRLTVT.

V and J are TRBV5-4 and TRBJ2-7; 8 bases align to TRBD1. Per germline, CDR1 SGHNT and CDR2 YYREEE (reference sequence). V was pared by 3 bases and J by 7 bases, with 12 bases of the junction left unmatched. The CDR3 is 15 residues long. This chain's CDR3 is CASSSQPGTGLEQYF. For the CDR3, the DNA is TGTGCCAGCAGCTCGCAACCCGGGACAGGATTGGAGCAGTACTTC.

This sequence joins TRBV5-1 and TRBJ2-3; 9 nucleotides match TRBD2. Germline lookup yields CDR1 SGHRS and CDR2 YFSETQ. This CDR3 has 16 amino acids. V shed 0 bases and J 4 bases; nucleotides not matched to a gene: 6. CDR3 sequence reads: CASSLVSGGRADTQYF. CDR3 in DNA: TGCGCCAGCAGCTTGGTTTCGGGCGGGAGGGCAGATACGCAGTATTTT. Variable domain in full (rest from reference TRBV5-1 and TRBJ2-3): KAGVTQTPRYLIKTRGQQVTLSCSPISGHRSVSWYQQTPGQGLQFLFEYFSETQRNKGNFPGRFSGRQFSNSRSEMNVSTLELGDSALYLCASSLVSGGRADTQYFGPGTRLTVL.

Only a few counts were recorded for this clone. This chain connects TRBV11-3 to TRBJ2-1; 9 bases agree with TRBD1. The CDR3 spans 15 residues. CDR1 and CDR2 from the germline V gene are SGHNT and YENEEA. The trim removed 1 base at V and 7 bases at J, leaving 5 bases unmatched. CDR3 in amino acids: CASSLGGDRANEQFF. The DNA for the CDR3 is TGTGCCAGCAGCTTAGGAGGGGACAGGGCGAATGAGCAGTTCTTC.

The chain carries TRBV4-3 and TRBJ1-4; the D gene is possibly TRBD1 (6 bases). Trimming shortened V by 2 bases and J by 5 bases, and 15 bases separated the two germline ends. The CDR3 sequence is 16 residues long. Germline V lookup: CDR1 LGHNA, CDR2 YSLEER. For the CDR3, the DNA is TGCGCCAGCAGCCAACTGGCGAGGGGGGCGAATGAAAAACTGTTTTTT. Translation: CASSQLARGANEKLFF.